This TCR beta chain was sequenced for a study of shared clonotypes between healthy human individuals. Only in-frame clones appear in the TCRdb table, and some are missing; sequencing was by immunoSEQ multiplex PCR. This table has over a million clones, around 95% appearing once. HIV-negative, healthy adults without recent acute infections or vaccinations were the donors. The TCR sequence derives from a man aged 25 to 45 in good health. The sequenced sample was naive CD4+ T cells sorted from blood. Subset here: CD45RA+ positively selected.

The CDR3 sequence: CASRSPGLGLSVETQYF. The CDR3 coding sequence is TGTGCCAGCAGATCCCCAGGTTTGGGGCTGTCGGTGGAGACCCAGTACTTC. The rearrangement uses TRBV28 and TRBJ2-5; a possible D gene is TRBD1 (5 bases). Germline lookup yields CDR1 MDHEN and CDR2 SYDVKM. CDR3 length: 17 residues. The V gene lost 6 bases and the J gene lost 5 bases, with 25 bases spanning the gap. Complete variable domain (other parts from reference TRBV28 and TRBJ2-5): DVKVTQSSRYLVKRTGEKVFLECVQDMDHENMFWYRQDPGLGLRLIYFSYDVKMKEKGDIPEGYSVSREKKERFSLILESASTNQTSMYLCASRSPGLGLSVETQYFGPGTRLLVL.